The 14 T cell receptor beta chains below were found in one sample sequenced in a study of T cell responses to AZD1222 COVID-19 vaccine. The assay was immunoSEQ multiplex PCR, and TCRdb's table has in-frame clones only and misses some. The sample lists approximately 100,000 clones; around 87% were seen once. This specimen consisted of peripheral blood, obtained on day 0 of AZD1222 vaccination. Every receptor here comes from an adult in good health.

V is TRBV7-2 and J is TRBJ1-6, with no clear D. The CDR3 is 13 amino acids. Trimming pared 3 bases from V and 7 bases from J, leaving 7 bases between. The germline V gene has CDR1 SGHTA and CDR2 FQGNSA. In nucleotides, the CDR3 is TGTGCCAGCAGCTTGCACACGAATTCACCCCTCCACTTT. Protein sequence: CASSLHTNSPLHF.

This chain connects TRBV14 to TRBJ2-2, with 8 nucleotides matching TRBD1. CDR3 length: 16 residues. Looked up from germline, CDR1 is SGHDN and CDR2 is FVKESK. Trimming took 1 base from V and 5 from J; bases not matched to a gene: 6. Here the CDR3 DNA reads TGTGCCAGCAGCCAAGGACAGGGGAGAGGGACCGGGGAGCTGTTTTTT. Amino acids: CASSQGQGRGTGELFF.

The rearrangement joins TRBV29-1 to TRBJ1-3; D ambiguous. Germline-derived CDR1 and CDR2 are SQVTM and ANQGSEA. The CDR3 sequence is 12 residues long. V shed 0 bases and J shed 11 bases, with 11 bases lying between them. Here the CDR3 DNA reads TGCAGCGTTGAAGATGTCCGAGAGGCCATATATTTT. Protein product: CSVEDVREAIYF. The full variable domain, with the rest looked up from reference TRBV29-1 and TRBJ1-3, is SAVISQKPSRDICQRGTSLTIQCQVDSQVTMMFWYRQQPGQSLTLIATANQGSEATYESGFVIDKFPISRPNLTFSTLTVSNMSPEDSSIYLCSVEDVREAIYFGEGSWLTVV.

The chain uses TRBV7-2 and TRBJ1-4; 7 bases fit TRBD1. CDR1 SGHTA and CDR2 FQGNSA come from the germline V gene. J gave up 4 bases and V 0 bases, and 2 bases lay outside the gene matches. This CDR3 is built from 15 residues. The CDR3 DNA sequence: TGTGCCAGCAGCTTAGCGACAGGGAGTAATGAAAAACTGTTTTTT. This gives the protein CASSLATGSNEKLFF.

The chain is built from TRBV28 and TRBJ1-5; 10 bases match TRBD1. There are 18 residues in the CDR3. Germline V gene data show CDR1 as MDHEN and CDR2 as SYDVKM. V trimming: 4 bases; J trimming: 6 bases; junction bases outside the gene matches: 15. The CDR3 sequence: CASSSPGTGVRGRQPQHF. As DNA, the CDR3 is TGTGCCAGCAGTTCACCCGGGACAGGGGTTAGGGGTCGTCAGCCCCAGCATTTT.

V gene TRBV15 combines with J gene TRBJ2-1; TRBD2 matches at 11 bases. The ends lost 7 bases at V and 3 bases at J; junction bases unmatched: 2. This CDR3 contains 14 residues. The germline gives CDR1 LNHNV, CDR2 YYDKDF (reference sequence). The CDR3 nucleotides are TGTGCCACCATAGCGGGAGGGATCTACAATGAGCAGTTCTTC. Protein: CATIAGGIYNEQFF.

The chain combines TRBV6-5 with TRBJ1-3, with 8 bases aligning to TRBD1. The germline V gene has CDR1 MNHEY and CDR2 SVGAGI. With V trimmed by 10 bases and J by 4 bases, 6 bases remained unmatched. This CDR3 has 13 residues. CDR3 in amino acids: CATGQGAGNTIYF. The CDR3 nucleotides read TGTGCCACCGGACAGGGTGCAGGAAACACCATATATTTT.

The J gene is TRBJ1-2, the V gene TRBV6-1; 7 nucleotides match TRBD1. The germline V gene encodes CDR1 MNHNS and CDR2 SASEGT. V lost 0 bases to trimming and J lost 8 bases; unmatched junction nucleotides: 6. The CDR3 contains 14 residues. Written as DNA, the CDR3 is TGTGCCAGCAGTGAAGCAGGGGGCCCGGGGGGCTACACCTTC. It codes for CASSEAGGPGGYTF.

This clone appeared many times. The chain recombines TRBV10-3 with TRBJ1-2; D unclear. Trimming stripped 5 bases from V and 2 bases from J, with 12 bases between. Germline V CDR1 and CDR2: ENHRY, SYGVKD. The CDR3 totals 14 residues. CDR3 region: CAISPLPTNYGYTF. In DNA, the CDR3 is TGTGCCATCAGTCCGCTCCCGACAAACTATGGCTACACCTTC.

The rearrangement uses TRBV4-2 and TRBJ1-3; 8 bases agree with TRBD1. Trimming at V came to 0 bases and at J to 0 bases, leaving 13 bases not matched to a gene. The CDR3 consists of 20 residues. The germline CDR1 and CDR2 sequences are LGHNA and YNFKEQ. The CDR3: CASSQDLTGALTRSGNTIYF. DNA for the CDR3: TGTGCCAGCAGCCAAGACCTGACAGGGGCACTAACACGCTCTGGAAACACCATATATTTT.

V usage is TRBV19 and J usage is TRBJ2-7; unclear D gene. Germline CDR1 is LNHDA and CDR2 is SQIVND (reference sequence). The V end lost 9 bases, the J end lost 2 bases, and 11 bases lay between the germline ends. The CDR3 sequence is 12 residues long. CDR3: CARKGIPYEQYF. DNA for the CDR3: TGTGCCAGGAAGGGAATTCCCTACGAGCAGTACTTC.

CDR3 loop: CASSLKAGGGSSGNTIYF. CDR3 DNA: TGTGCCAGCAGCTTAAAAGCAGGGGGTGGGAGCTCTGGAAACACCATATATTTT. The chain employs TRBV7-6 and TRBJ1-3; 7 bases line up with TRBD1. The CDR3 is 18 amino acids. CDR1 SGHVS and CDR2 FNYEAQ come from the germline V gene. The junction had 10 bases not matched to a gene; V was cut back by 2 bases and J by 0 bases.

J is TRBJ1-2 and V is TRBV28; tentative D call: TRBD1 (5 bases). Trimming pared 2 bases from V and 2 bases from J, leaving 6 bases between. Per the germline V gene, CDR1 is MDHEN and CDR2 is SYDVKM. The CDR3 totals 13 residues. This CDR3 reads CASSLGTNYGYTF. The DNA for the CDR3 is TGTGCCAGCAGTTTAGGGACCAACTATGGCTACACCTTC.

The chain employs TRBV30 and TRBJ1-5, with a weak D call TRBD1 (5 bases). Germline values: CDR1 GTSNPN, CDR2 SVGIG (reference sequence). The CDR3 has 13 residues. V dropped 0 bases and J dropped 3 bases, with 6 bases sitting between them. The DNA for the CDR3 is TGTGCCTGGAGTGTCAGGGACAATCAGCCCCAGCATTTT. Translating it yields CAWSVRDNQPQHF.